Below are 25 T cell receptor beta chains sequenced from a single sample in a study of blood T cells in healthy people across ages. Next came a second PCR, run for about 6 to 11 cycles, which used a sample-barcoded 5' primer along with a J-beta primer mix. A single record per CDR3 protein comes from TCRdb applying MiXCR to the 5' RACE reads. The sample has 1.2 million to 1.5 million distinct CDR3 sequences, 42% seen once; the top ten hold 7.9%. The sequenced sample was blood. Receptors originate from a woman aged 18-29 years in good health.

This sequence joins TRBV9 and TRBJ2-1; D not resolved. The CDR3 is 19 residues long. The germline gives CDR1 SGDLS, CDR2 YYNGEE. The V gene lost 0 bases and the J gene lost 1 base, with 20 bases spanning the gap. The CDR3 nucleotides are TGTGCCAGCAGCGTAGAAATTGCGATATCGAGTAGGTCCTACAATGAGCAGTTCTTC. Translated: CASSVEIAISSRSYNEQFF.

This chain connects TRBV4-1 to TRBJ2-7; the match to TRBD2 covers 11 bases. The germline CDR1 and CDR2 sequences are MGHRA and YSYEKL. With 3 bases clipped from V and 4 bases from J, the junction kept 5 bases outside the gene matches. The CDR3 consists of 15 residues. Written as DNA, the CDR3 is TGCGCCAGCAGCCACCCCGGGACTAGCGGTTACGAGCAGTACTTC. This sequence encodes CASSHPGTSGYEQYF.

The chain recombines TRBV7-2 with TRBJ1-2; weak D call: TRBD1 (5 bases). In germline, CDR1 is SGHTA, CDR2 FQGNSA. The CDR3 spans 14 residues. Trimming pared 5 bases from V and 4 bases from J, leaving 14 bases between. The CDR3 coding sequence is TGTGCCAGCAGCATCAAAGACAGACCCTATGGCTACACCTTC. This translates into CASSIKDRPYGYTF.

This CDR3 reads CASSTKNQETQYF. The CDR3 nucleotides read TGTGCCAGCTCAACTAAAAACCAAGAGACCCAGTACTTC. J is TRBJ2-5 and V is TRBV18, with D hard to call. Germline CDR1 and CDR2: KGHSH and LQKENI. Trimming removed 5 bases from V and 0 bases from J, with 7 bases in between. The CDR3 has 13 residues.

Only a few counts were recorded for this clonotype. This chain links TRBV6-6 with TRBJ1-3; D is unclear. Looked up from germline, CDR1 is MNHNY and CDR2 is SVGAGI (reference sequence). V lost 5 bases and J lost 0, with 8 bases in between. CDR3 length: 14 amino acids. CDR3 residues: CASSARVSGNTIYF. The CDR3 nucleotides read TGTGCCAGCAGTGCCAGAGTCTCTGGAAACACCATATATTTT.

In this sample, this clonotype turned up a few times. This chain uses TRBV5-1 with TRBJ1-2; a weak D match, TRBD1 (5 bases). The CDR3 length is 15 residues. Germline-derived CDR1 and CDR2 are SGHRS and YFSETQ. Trimming left V 4 bases short and J 0 bases short, with 13 bases between. The CDR3 protein is CASSRDGNTNYGYTF. CDR3 nucleotides: TGCGCCAGCAGCAGGGACGGGAACACTAACTATGGCTACACCTTC. Supplemented by reference TRBV5-1 and TRBJ1-2, the full variable domain reads KAGVTQTPRYLIKTRGQQVTLSCSPISGHRSVSWYQQTPGQGLQFLFEYFSETQRNKGNFPGRFSGRQFSNSRSEMNVSTLELGDSALYLCASSRDGNTNYGYTFGSGTRLTVV.

The V gene is TRBV10-3, the J gene TRBJ1-5; possibly TRBD1 for D (6 bases). The CDR3 extends over 14 amino acids. Germline CDR1 ENHRY, CDR2 SYGVKD. V gave up 6 bases and J gave up 7 bases, with 16 bases separating them. CDR3 residues: CAIRETGGSQPQHF. In DNA form, the CDR3 reads TGTGCCATCAGAGAGACCGGGGGCAGCCAGCCCCAGCATTTT.

This clonotype showed up just a few times. The chain recombines TRBV5-6 with TRBJ1-2; no clear D gene. CDR1 is SGHDT and CDR2 is YYEEEE in the germline V gene. This CDR3 comprises 12 residues. V was clipped by 4 bases and J by 4 bases, with 8 bases between them. This CDR3 reads CASSARVYGYTF. The CDR3 DNA reads TGTGCCAGCAGCGCCAGAGTCTATGGCTACACCTTC.

This sequence joins TRBV3-1 and TRBJ1-5; 7 bases fit TRBD1. This CDR3 comprises 15 residues. V dropped 4 bases and J dropped 2; count of bases not matched to a gene: 5. Germline V lookup: CDR1 LGHDT, CDR2 YNNKEL (reference sequence). The CDR3 nucleotides read TGTGCCAGCAGCCCCTATGGACAGGGCAATCAGCCCCAGCATTTT. The encoded protein is CASSPYGQGNQPQHF.

The CDR3 is CASSRASGSYNEQYF. The CDR3 DNA reads as TGTGCCAGCAGCCGCGCTAGCGGTTCCTACAATGAGCAGTACTTC. The chain uses TRBV7-9 and TRBJ2-7, with 7 bases aligning to TRBD2. Trimming removed 5 bases from V and 7 bases from J; junction bases left unmatched: 14. Germline V gene lookup returns CDR1 SEHNR and CDR2 FQNEAQ (reference sequence). The CDR3 is 15 amino acids. The full variable domain, its missing parts supplied by reference TRBV7-9 and TRBJ2-7, is DTGVSQNPRHKITKRGQNVTFRCDPISEHNRLYWYRQTLGQGPEFLTYFQNEAQLEKSRLLSDRFSAERPKGSFSTLEIQRTEQGDSAMYLCASSRASGSYNEQYFGPGTRLTVT.

The CDR3 region has the DNA TGTGCCAGCTCACCGTGGGCTAGCGGCCGCACAGATACGCAGTATTTT. Amino acids: CASSPWASGRTDTQYF. The J gene is TRBJ2-3, the V gene TRBV18; 7 positions agree with TRBD2. CDR3 size: 16 residues. Trimming took 3 bases from V and 1 from J; bases not matched to a gene: 7. The germline V gene has CDR1 KGHSH and CDR2 LQKENI.

J is TRBJ2-3 and V is TRBV3-1, with 8 bases that match TRBD1. Germline values: CDR1 LGHDT, CDR2 YNNKEL (reference sequence). The CDR3 loop spans 19 amino acids. The V segment lost 4 bases and the J segment 1 base; nucleotides outside the gene matches: 16. CDR3 sequence (DNA): TGTGCCAGCAGCCGCCTCGGCGGTGGACAGGGACATGGCACAGATACGCAGTATTTT. This gives the protein CASSRLGGGQGHGTDTQYF.

This chain links TRBV6-5 with TRBJ2-3; D is perhaps TRBD1 or TRBD2 (5 bases each). CDR1 MNHEY and CDR2 SVGAGI come from the germline V gene. V was pared by 8 bases and J by 4 bases, with 19 bases between. CDR3 length equals 15 residues. The CDR3: CASQFSQGAPDTQYF. The CDR3 region has the DNA TGTGCCAGCCAGTTCTCCCAGGGAGCCCCAGATACGCAGTATTTT.

The chain is built from TRBV20-1 and TRBJ1-1; 8 bases map to TRBD1. After removal of 2 bases from V and 11 bases from J, the junction contained 16 bases not matched to a gene. Looked up from germline, CDR1 is DFQATT and CDR2 is SNEGSKA (reference sequence). The CDR3 is made up of 15 amino acids. CDR3 nucleotide sequence: TGCAGTGCTAGACCCTTCGACAATGCAGGGGGCGGTGCTTTCTTT. Protein sequence: CSARPFDNAGGGAFF.

The chain carries TRBV15 and TRBJ1-2; possibly TRBD1 for D (6 bases). This CDR3 region has 15 residues. The V gene lost 3 bases and the J gene lost 3 bases, with 14 bases spanning the gap. The germline gives CDR1 LNHNV, CDR2 YYDKDF (reference sequence). The CDR3 here is CATSSGRGAHYGYTF. DNA for the CDR3: TGTGCCACCAGCAGTGGGCGGGGGGCCCACTATGGCTACACCTTC.

The rearrangement uses TRBV27 and TRBJ2-3; D possibly corresponds to TRBD2 (5 bases). Trimming removed 6 bases at V and 3 bases at J, with 16 bases between. The CDR3 extends over 15 amino acids. Germline V lookup: CDR1 MNHEY, CDR2 SMNVEV (reference sequence). The CDR3 sequence is CASSTRDLWTDTQYF. CDR3 nucleotides: TGTGCCAGCAGCACGAGGGATCTTTGGACAGATACGCAGTATTTT.

The genes are TRBV20-1 and TRBJ2-5; TRBD1 matches 7 bases. Trimming cost V 6 bases and J 3 bases; bases outside gene matches: 7. The CDR3 spans 13 residues. Germline assignment: CDR1 DFQATT and CDR2 SNEGSKA (reference sequence). The CDR3 loop is CSAPEQGKETQYF. The CDR3 DNA follows: TGCAGTGCCCCTGAACAGGGGAAAGAGACCCAGTACTTC.

This clonotype was detected a few times. A single base separates this from a much larger clone, so it may be a read error. This chain links TRBV7-6 with TRBJ2-3, with 9 bases identical to TRBD2. The CDR3 contains 15 residues. Per the germline V gene, CDR1 is SGHVS and CDR2 is FNYEAQ. Trimming at V came to 5 bases and at J to 6 bases, leaving 9 bases not matched to a gene. CDR3 residues: CASSPAVAGADTQYF. The DNA of the CDR3 is TGTGCCAGCAGCCCCGCGGTAGCGGGGGCGGATACGCAGTATTTT.

The V and J genes are TRBV30 and TRBJ2-3, with D possibly called TRBD1 or TRBD2 (5 bases each). The germline V gene encodes CDR1 GTSNPN and CDR2 SVGIG (reference sequence). This CDR3 has 13 residues. Trimming took off 3 bases at V and 9 bases at J, with 16 bases between the two ends. This chain's CDR3 is CAWRANGAGTQYF. DNA for the CDR3: TGTGCCTGGAGAGCCAACGGGGCCGGGACGCAGTATTTT.

This clonotype was counted a few times. The DNA of the CDR3 is TGCGCCAGCAGCTCGGGACTAGCGGGAGGGATATCCTACAATGAGCAGTTCTTC. The encoded protein is CASSSGLAGGISYNEQFF. The gene calls are TRBV5-1 and TRBJ2-1, with 16 bases aligning to TRBD2. After removal of 3 bases from V and 1 base from J, the junction contained 4 bases not matched to a gene. The CDR3 consists of 18 residues. CDR1 and CDR2 (germline): SGHRS, YFSETQ.

The chain uses TRBV7-9 and TRBJ2-1; 8 nucleotides match TRBD2. The CDR3 sequence is 16 residues long. Germline V gives CDR1 SEHNR, CDR2 FQNEAQ (reference sequence). The trim removed 6 bases at V and 6 bases at J, leaving 13 bases unmatched. CDR3 in amino acids: CASRLPGGAPSNEQFF. CDR3 DNA: TGTGCCAGCAGACTCCCCGGGGGGGCGCCTTCCAATGAGCAGTTCTTC.

The rearrangement uses TRBV7-2 and TRBJ1-1; D not certain. Germline V gene lookup returns CDR1 SGHTA and CDR2 FQGNSA. The V end lost 5 bases, the J end lost 0 bases, and 7 bases lay between the germline ends. The CDR3 covers 13 residues. The CDR3 bases are TGTGCCAGCAGCCTAATAGTGAACACTGAAGCTTTCTTT. Protein sequence: CASSLIVNTEAFF.

This clonotype was seen a handful of times. The chain recombines TRBV6-5 with TRBJ2-3, with TRBD1 as a possible D gene (5 bases). The CDR3 length is 17 residues. Trimming removed 2 bases at V and 2 bases at J, with 17 bases between. In germline, CDR1 is MNHEY, CDR2 SVGAGI. CDR3: CASSYHPQGAFTDTQYF. CDR3 bases: TGTGCCAGCAGTTACCACCCACAAGGGGCTTTCACAGATACGCAGTATTTT.

The chain has TRBV3-1 and TRBJ1-4; D is possibly TRBD1 (5 bases). V was trimmed by 6 bases and J by 14 bases, leaving 13 bases between them. Germline values: CDR1 LGHDT, CDR2 YNNKEL (reference sequence). The CDR3 sequence is 11 residues long. The CDR3 region has the DNA TGTGCCAGCAGAAGCGGGCGGGGCCTGTTTTTT. It yields the protein CASRSGRGLFF. Variable domain in full (rest from reference TRBV3-1 and TRBJ1-4): DTAVSQTPKYLVTQMGNDKSIKCEQNLGHDTMYWYKQDSKKFLKIMFSYNNKELIINETVPNRFSPKSPDKAHLNLHINSLELGDSAVYFCASRSGRGLFFGSGTQLSVL.

This clonotype occurred a few times. V and J are TRBV2 and TRBJ2-1; no definite D call. The CDR3 sequence is 13 residues long. Germline V CDR1 and CDR2: SNHLY, FYNNEI. Trimming took 10 bases from V and 5 from J, leaving 15 bases between them. CDR3 DNA: TGTGCCACCCGGGTCAGCGCAGACAATGAGCAGTTCTTC. Translated: CATRVSADNEQFF. The full variable domain, with the rest looked up from reference TRBV2 and TRBJ2-1, is EPEVTQTPSHQVTQMGQEVILRCVPISNHLYFYWYRQILGQKVEFLVSFYNNEISEKSEIFDDQFSVERPDGSNFTLKIRSTKLEDSAMYFCATRVSADNEQFFGPGTRLTVL.